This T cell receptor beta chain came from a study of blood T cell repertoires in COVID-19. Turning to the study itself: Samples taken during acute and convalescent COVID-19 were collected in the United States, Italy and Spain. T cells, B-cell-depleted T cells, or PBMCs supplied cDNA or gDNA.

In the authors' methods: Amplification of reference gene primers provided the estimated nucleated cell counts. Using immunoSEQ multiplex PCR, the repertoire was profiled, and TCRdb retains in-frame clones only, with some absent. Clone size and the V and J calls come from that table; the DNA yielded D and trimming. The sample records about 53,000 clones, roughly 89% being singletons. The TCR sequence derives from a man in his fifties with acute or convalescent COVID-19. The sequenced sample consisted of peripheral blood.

Here the CDR3 reads CASSYAGGPNEQFF. In DNA form, the CDR3 reads TGTGCCAGCAGTTACGCGGGAGGTCCCAATGAGCAGTTCTTC. This chain joins TRBV6-6 and TRBJ2-1; 8 nucleotides align to TRBD2. Germline V gives CDR1 MNHNY, CDR2 SVGAGI (reference sequence). The CDR3 is made up of 14 amino acids. Trimming removed 2 bases from V and 6 bases from J; junction bases left unmatched: 3.